The 19 T cell receptor beta chains below come from one sample, sequenced in a study of Graves' ophthalmopathy and Graves' hyperthyroidism. Using RNA transcripts, the TCR beta CDR3 regions were amplified. First-round RT-PCR relied on HTBI primers, and a second-round multiplex PCR came next. TCRdb used MiXCR to reprocess the multiplex PCR reads, holding one entry per CDR3 protein. This sample yields some 390,000 distinct CDR3 sequences, of which approximately 20% are seen a single time; around 1.4% belongs to the top ten. Sequencing was done on a sample of peripheral blood. The receptor source for this set is a woman aged 18-30 years with Graves' ophthalmopathy.

This clonotype was recorded at least ten times. The genes are TRBV30 and TRBJ2-7; no clear D. CDR1 is GTSNPN and CDR2 is SVGIG in the germline V gene (reference sequence). Trimming stripped 2 bases from V and 4 bases from J, with 12 bases between. The CDR3 runs to 13 residues. CDR3 amino acids: CAWSTVSTYEQYF. CDR3 DNA sequence: TGTGCCTGGAGTACAGTCTCTACGTACGAGCAGTACTTC.

This clonotype was counted many times. The chain combines TRBV12-3 or TRBV12-4 with TRBJ1-2, with 8 bases lining up with TRBD1. The CDR3 extends over 14 amino acids. With V trimmed by 3 bases and J by 7 bases, 7 bases remained unmatched. The CDR3 sequence: CASSFDRGLGGYTF. The CDR3 region has the DNA TGTGCCAGCAGTTTCGACAGGGGCCTCGGTGGCTACACCTTC.

As concerns this clonotype: This clone may be a read error of a much larger clone one base away. The chain carries TRBV7-8 and TRBJ2-2; TRBD2 matches at 11 bases. The CDR3 extends over 15 amino acids. CDR1 and CDR2 (germline): SGHVS, FQNEAQ. CDR3 DNA: TGTGCCAGGAGCTCCCAGACTAGCGGGAACGGGGAGCTGTTTTTT. It encodes CARSSQTSGNGELFF.

The chain carries TRBV7-8 and TRBJ1-2; D gene ambiguous. Deletions cut 1 base from V and 4 bases from J, with 10 bases between. The CDR3 runs 14 residues. CDR1 and CDR2 from the germline V gene are SGHVS and FQNEAQ. The CDR3 protein is CASSLDPGSYGYTF. DNA of the CDR3: TGTGCCAGCAGCTTAGATCCGGGAAGCTATGGCTACACCTTC.

This clonotype showed up many times. The J gene is TRBJ2-4, the V gene TRBV20-1, with D tentatively TRBD1 (7 bases). The CDR3 is made up of 13 amino acids. Germline CDR1 DFQATT, CDR2 SNEGSKA (reference sequence). The V gene lost 6 bases and the J gene lost 6 bases, with 15 bases spanning the gap. In DNA, the CDR3 is TGCAGTGCCGACAGGGAGGCCCTAAACATTCAGTACTTC. It codes for CSADREALNIQYF.

This clonotype was counted only a few times. V is TRBV6-2 or TRBV6-3 and J is TRBJ1-1; the D is unclear. The CDR3 totals 13 residues. The germline V and J ends were trimmed by 11 bases and 3 bases, with 16 bases remaining between them. Germline values: CDR1 MNHEY, CDR2 SVGEGT. The CDR3 region has the DNA TGTGCCTGGCTGCGGGCAGGAGACACTGAAGCTTTCTTT. Translated, it gives CAWLRAGDTEAFF.

This clonotype was detected ten times or more. This rearrangement joins TRBV4-3 to TRBJ2-4, with D tentatively TRBD1 or TRBD2 (5 bases each). Germline V lookup: CDR1 LGHNA, CDR2 YSLEER. Trimming removed 0 bases at V and 0 bases at J, with 9 bases between. There are 16 residues in the CDR3. The CDR3 reads CASSQDEGSAKNIQYF. The CDR3 coding sequence is TGCGCCAGCAGCCAAGATGAGGGGTCAGCCAAAAACATTCAGTACTTC.

This clonotype was detected a few times. The chain joins TRBV12-3 or TRBV12-4 to TRBJ1-5; weak D call: TRBD1 (5 bases). The CDR3 spans 16 residues. V lost 1 base and J 4 bases, leaving 14 bases between the germline ends. As DNA, the CDR3 is TGTGCCAGCAGTTTAGATCCAGGGAGGGAGAATCAGCCCCAGCATTTT. It yields the protein CASSLDPGRENQPQHF.

This clonotype was detected ten times or more. CDR3: CASSHRDRAYEQYF. The CDR3 coding sequence is TGTGCCAGCAGCCACCGGGACCGGGCCTACGAGCAGTACTTC. The gene calls are TRBV6-1 and TRBJ2-7, with D perhaps given as TRBD1 or TRBD2 (5 bases each). From germline, CDR1 is MNHNS and CDR2 SASEGT. Trimming stripped 6 bases from V and 2 bases from J, with 14 bases between. The CDR3 sequence is 14 residues long.

This clonotype showed up many times. The rearrangement links TRBV11-2 to TRBJ1-2; 9 bases fit TRBD1. The V and J ends lost 5 bases and 8 bases, in that order; junction bases with no gene match: 9. The CDR3 is made up of 14 amino acids. Germline CDR1 SGHAT, CDR2 FQNNGV. The DNA for the CDR3 is TGTGCCAGCAGCCGAGAGGGACAGGGAGGCGGCTACACCTTC. It translates to CASSREGQGGGYTF. The complete variable domain, with remaining parts taken from reference TRBV11-2 and TRBJ1-2, reads EAGVAQSPRYKIIEKRQSVAFWCNPISGHATLYWYQQILGQGPKLLIQFQNNGVVDDSQLPKDRFSAERLKGVDSTLKIQPAKLEDSAVYLCASSREGQGGGYTFGSGTRLTVV.

V gene TRBV6-2 or TRBV6-3 combines with J gene TRBJ1-1; D is undetermined. Germline V gives CDR1 MNHEY, CDR2 SVGEGT. The CDR3 has 15 amino acids. V lost 0 bases and J 4 bases, leaving 12 bases between the germline ends. In DNA form, the CDR3 reads TGTGCCAGCAGTTACTCGGGCCCTCGGGGCACTGAAGCTTTCTTT. Translated, it gives CASSYSGPRGTEAFF.

This clonotype was detected many times. The chain couples TRBV7-2 to TRBJ1-3, with TRBD1 as a possible D gene (6 bases). V gave up 5 bases and J gave up 1 base, with 12 bases separating them. Looked up from germline, CDR1 is SGHTA and CDR2 is FQGNSA. The CDR3 is made up of 15 amino acids. The CDR3 coding sequence is TGTGCCAGCAGCCAGTGGGACAAGTCTGGAAACACCATATATTTT. Residues: CASSQWDKSGNTIYF.

The chain carries TRBV27 and TRBJ1-1; unclear D gene. Looked up from germline, CDR1 is MNHEY and CDR2 is SMNVEV (reference sequence). V was cut by 4 bases and J by 1 base, with 10 bases left in between. This CDR3 has 14 amino acids. CDR3 protein: CASSSPVRNTEAFF. Written as DNA, the CDR3 is TGTGCCAGCAGTTCCCCCGTCCGGAACACTGAAGCTTTCTTT.

This clonotype was found many times. The J gene is TRBJ2-5, the V gene TRBV29-1; 8 bases align to TRBD1. The CDR3 spans 14 residues. Germline lookup yields CDR1 SQVTM and CDR2 ANQGSEA. The ends lost 6 bases at V and 2 bases at J; junction bases unmatched: 8. Here the CDR3 reads CSVTTWDRQETQYF. CDR3 nucleotide sequence: TGCAGCGTCACAACGTGGGACAGGCAAGAGACCCAGTACTTC.

Many counts were recorded for this clonotype. The rearrangement links TRBV27 to TRBJ2-5; TRBD2 matches 8 bases. CDR1 and CDR2 from the germline V gene are MNHEY and SMNVEV (reference sequence). This CDR3 has 15 residues. J was trimmed by 5 bases and V by 3 bases; bases with no gene match: 8. The CDR3 nucleotides are TGTGCCAGCAGTTTGTCGGGGGGGCCTTGGGAGACCCAGTACTTC. It encodes CASSLSGGPWETQYF.

This clonotype was counted between two and nine times. The J gene is TRBJ1-2, the V gene TRBV12-3 or TRBV12-4; D is perhaps TRBD1 (5 bases). Trimming removed 10 bases at V and 4 bases at J, with 19 bases between. The length of the CDR3 is 14 residues. For the CDR3, the DNA is TGTGCCACCTCGGGACCGGGTCTGGGCTATGGCTACACCTTC. This codes for CATSGPGLGYGYTF.

In its sample, this clonotype was seen many times. This chain joins TRBV11-2 and TRBJ2-2; tentatively, D is TRBD2 (5 bases). Germline-derived CDR1 and CDR2 are SGHAT and FQNNGV. The V and J ends lost 3 bases and 6 bases respectively, with 17 bases between them. The CDR3 spans 16 residues. CDR3 protein: CASSFSPLRGPGELFF. DNA of the CDR3: TGTGCCAGCAGCTTTTCCCCCCTAAGAGGGCCCGGGGAGCTGTTTTTT.

CDR3 DNA: TGCAGTGCTAGAGAGGGATGGGTTACCTTAGCCAAAAACATTCAGTACTTC. Translated, it gives CSAREGWVTLAKNIQYF. The chain is built from TRBV20-1 and TRBJ2-4, with D hard to call. The V and J ends lost 0 bases and 0 bases respectively, with 15 bases between them. The germline gives CDR1 DFQATT, CDR2 SNEGSKA (reference sequence). The length of the CDR3 is 17 residues.

This clonotype showed up many times. The chain carries TRBV6-5 and TRBJ1-1; D may be TRBD1 (5 bases). The CDR3 length is 14 residues. The V and J ends lost 6 bases and 10 bases respectively, with 21 bases between them. Germline V gives CDR1 MNHEY, CDR2 SVGAGI. For the CDR3, the DNA is TGTGCCAGCAGACTCGAATGGGGGACGGCGGGAGCTTTCTTT. It translates to CASRLEWGTAGAFF.